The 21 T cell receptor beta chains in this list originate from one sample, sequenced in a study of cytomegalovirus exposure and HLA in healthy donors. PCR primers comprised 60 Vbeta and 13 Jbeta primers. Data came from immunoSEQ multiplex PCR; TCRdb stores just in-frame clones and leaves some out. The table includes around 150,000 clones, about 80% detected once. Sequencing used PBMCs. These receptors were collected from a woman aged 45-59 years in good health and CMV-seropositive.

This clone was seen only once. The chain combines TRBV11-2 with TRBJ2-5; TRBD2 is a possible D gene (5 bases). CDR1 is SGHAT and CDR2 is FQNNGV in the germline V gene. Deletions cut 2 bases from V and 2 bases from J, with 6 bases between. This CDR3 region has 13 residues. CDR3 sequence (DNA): TGTGCCAGCAGCTTAACTAGTCAAGAGACCCAGTACTTC. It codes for CASSLTSQETQYF.

The CDR3 DNA sequence: TGTGCCAGCAGCCGAGGACTAGCGGGGGGCACAGATACGCAGTATTTT. This translates into CASSRGLAGGTDTQYF. The chain joins TRBV2 to TRBJ2-3; 13 bases agree with TRBD2. V lost 6 bases and J lost 1; bases outside the gene matches: 4. CDR1 is SNHLY, CDR2 FYNNEI, per germline. The CDR3 has 16 amino acids.

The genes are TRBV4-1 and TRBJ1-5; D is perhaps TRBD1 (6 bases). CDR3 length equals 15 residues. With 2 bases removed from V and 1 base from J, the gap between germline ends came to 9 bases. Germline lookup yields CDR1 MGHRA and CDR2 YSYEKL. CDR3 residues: CASSQTDSSNQPQHF. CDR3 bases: TGCGCCAGCAGCCAAACGGACAGCAGCAATCAGCCCCAGCATTTT.

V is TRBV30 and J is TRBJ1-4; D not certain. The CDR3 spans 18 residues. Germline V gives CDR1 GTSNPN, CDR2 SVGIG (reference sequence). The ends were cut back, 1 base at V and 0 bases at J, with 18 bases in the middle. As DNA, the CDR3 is TGTGCCTGGAGTGGAGTTACCCGGGATTTGGCAACTAATGAAAAACTGTTTTTT. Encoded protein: CAWSGVTRDLATNEKLFF.

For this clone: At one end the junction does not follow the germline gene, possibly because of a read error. Written as DNA, the CDR3 is TGTGCCAGCAGTTACTCTTGGGAACAGGGACGTATTTTT. Translating it yields CASSYSWEQGRIF. The rearrangement links TRBV6-6 to TRBJ1-4; D may be TRBD1 (6 bases). CDR3 size: 13 residues. Per the germline V gene, CDR1 is MNHNY and CDR2 is SVGAGI (reference sequence).

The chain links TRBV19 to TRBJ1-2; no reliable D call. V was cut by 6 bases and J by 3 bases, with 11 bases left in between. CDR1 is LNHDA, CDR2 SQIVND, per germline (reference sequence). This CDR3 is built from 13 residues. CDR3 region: CASRREGHYGYTF. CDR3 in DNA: TGTGCCAGTAGGAGGGAGGGTCACTATGGCTACACCTTC.

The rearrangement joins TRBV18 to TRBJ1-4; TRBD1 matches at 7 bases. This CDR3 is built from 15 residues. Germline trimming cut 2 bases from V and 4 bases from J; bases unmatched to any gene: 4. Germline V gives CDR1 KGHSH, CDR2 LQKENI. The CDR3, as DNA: TGTGCCAGCTCACCAAGGACAGGCCTTAATGAAAAACTGTTTTTT. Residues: CASSPRTGLNEKLFF.

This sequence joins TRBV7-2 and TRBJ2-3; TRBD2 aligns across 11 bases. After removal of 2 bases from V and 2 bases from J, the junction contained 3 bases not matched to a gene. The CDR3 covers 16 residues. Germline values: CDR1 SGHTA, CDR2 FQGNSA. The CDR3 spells CASSLRLAGPTDTQYF. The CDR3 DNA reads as TGTGCCAGCAGCTTAAGACTAGCGGGGCCCACAGATACGCAGTATTTT.

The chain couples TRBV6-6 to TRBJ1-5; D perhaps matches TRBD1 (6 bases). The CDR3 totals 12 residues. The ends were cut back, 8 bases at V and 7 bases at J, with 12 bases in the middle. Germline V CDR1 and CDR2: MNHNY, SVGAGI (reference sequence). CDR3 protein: CASERGTQPQHF. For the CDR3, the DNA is TGTGCCAGCGAAAGGGGGACGCAGCCCCAGCATTTT.

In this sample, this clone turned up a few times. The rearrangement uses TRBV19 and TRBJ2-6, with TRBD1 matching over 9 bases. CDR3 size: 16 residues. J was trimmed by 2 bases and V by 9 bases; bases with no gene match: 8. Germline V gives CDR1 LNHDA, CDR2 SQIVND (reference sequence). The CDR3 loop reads CASAGTGIAGANVLTF. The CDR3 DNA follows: TGTGCCAGCGCCGGGACAGGGATCGCTGGGGCCAACGTCCTGACTTTC.

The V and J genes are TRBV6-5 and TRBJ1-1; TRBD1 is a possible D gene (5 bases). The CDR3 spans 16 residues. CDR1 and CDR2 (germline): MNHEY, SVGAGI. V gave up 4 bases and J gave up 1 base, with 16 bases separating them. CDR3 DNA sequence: TGTGCCAGCAGTTTCTCGGTCGGCACAGGGAACACTGAAGCTTTCTTT. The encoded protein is CASSFSVGTGNTEAFF.

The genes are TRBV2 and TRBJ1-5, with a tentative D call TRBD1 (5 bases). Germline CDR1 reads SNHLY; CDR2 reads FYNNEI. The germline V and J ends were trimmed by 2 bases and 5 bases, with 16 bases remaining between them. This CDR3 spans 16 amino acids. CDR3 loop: CASSESQHGGDQPQHF. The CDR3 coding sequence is TGTGCCAGCAGTGAATCCCAGCACGGGGGTGATCAGCCCCAGCATTTT.

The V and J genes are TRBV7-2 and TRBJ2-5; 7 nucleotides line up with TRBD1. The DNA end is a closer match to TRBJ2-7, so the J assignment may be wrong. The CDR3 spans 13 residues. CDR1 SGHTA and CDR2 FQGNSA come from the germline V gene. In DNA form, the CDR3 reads TGTGCCAGCAGCTTTGACAGGGTCTACGAGCAGTACTTC. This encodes CASSFDRVYEQYF.

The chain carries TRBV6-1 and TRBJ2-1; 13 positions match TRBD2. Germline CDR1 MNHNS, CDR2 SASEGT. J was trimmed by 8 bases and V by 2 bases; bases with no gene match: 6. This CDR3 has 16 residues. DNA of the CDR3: TGTGCCAGCAGTGAATGGACTAGCGGGAGTGTTTATGAGCAGTTCTTC. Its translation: CASSEWTSGSVYEQFF.

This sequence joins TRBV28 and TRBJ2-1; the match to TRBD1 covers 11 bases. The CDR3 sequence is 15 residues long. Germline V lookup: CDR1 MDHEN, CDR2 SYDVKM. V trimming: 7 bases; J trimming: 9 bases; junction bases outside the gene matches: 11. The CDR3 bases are TGTGCCAGCACCCCAATCCGGGACAGGGGGGGTGAGCAGTTCTTC. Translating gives CASTPIRDRGGEQFF.

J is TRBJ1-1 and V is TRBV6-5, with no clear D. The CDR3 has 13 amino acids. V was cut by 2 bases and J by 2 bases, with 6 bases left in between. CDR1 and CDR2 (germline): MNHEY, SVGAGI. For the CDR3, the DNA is TGTGCCAGCAGTTACGGCAGTAACACTGAAGCTTTCTTT. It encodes CASSYGSNTEAFF.

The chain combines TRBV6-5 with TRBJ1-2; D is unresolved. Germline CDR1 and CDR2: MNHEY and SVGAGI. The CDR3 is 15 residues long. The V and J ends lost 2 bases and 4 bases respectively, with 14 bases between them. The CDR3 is CASSYGAAQIYGYTF. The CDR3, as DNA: TGTGCCAGCAGTTACGGTGCGGCACAAATCTATGGCTACACCTTC.

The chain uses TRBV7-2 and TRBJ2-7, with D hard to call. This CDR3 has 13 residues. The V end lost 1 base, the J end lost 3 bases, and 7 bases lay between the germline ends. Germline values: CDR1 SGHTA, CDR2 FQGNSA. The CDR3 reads CASSLDGHYEQYF. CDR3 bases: TGTGCCAGCAGCTTAGATGGCCACTACGAGCAGTACTTC. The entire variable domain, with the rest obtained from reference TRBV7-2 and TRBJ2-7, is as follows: GAGVSQSPSNKVTEKGKDVELRCDPISGHTALYWYRQSLGQGLEFLIYFQGNSAPDKSGLPSDRFSAERTGGSVSTLTIQRTQQEDSAVYLCASSLDGHYEQYFGPGTRLTVT.

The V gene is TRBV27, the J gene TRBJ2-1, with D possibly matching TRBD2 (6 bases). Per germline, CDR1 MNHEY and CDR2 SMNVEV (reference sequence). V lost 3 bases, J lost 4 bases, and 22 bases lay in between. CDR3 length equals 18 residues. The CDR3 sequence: CASSFRSVGTPAYNEQFF. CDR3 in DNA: TGTGCCAGCAGTTTTCGGTCGGTAGGGACTCCCGCTTACAATGAGCAGTTCTTC.

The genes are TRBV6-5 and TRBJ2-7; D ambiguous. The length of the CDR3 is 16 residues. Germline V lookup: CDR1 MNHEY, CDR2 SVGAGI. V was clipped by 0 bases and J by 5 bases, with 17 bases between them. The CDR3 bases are TGTGCCAGCAGTTACTCCCCCTCCCTCTTAGACAACGAGCAGTACTTC. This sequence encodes CASSYSPSLLDNEQYF.

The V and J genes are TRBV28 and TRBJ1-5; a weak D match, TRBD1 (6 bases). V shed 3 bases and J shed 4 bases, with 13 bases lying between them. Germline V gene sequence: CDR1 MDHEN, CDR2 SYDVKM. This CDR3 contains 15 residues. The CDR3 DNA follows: TGTGCCAGCAGTTTCATAGGTCAGGGGAATCAGCCCCAGCATTTT. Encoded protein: CASSFIGQGNQPQHF.